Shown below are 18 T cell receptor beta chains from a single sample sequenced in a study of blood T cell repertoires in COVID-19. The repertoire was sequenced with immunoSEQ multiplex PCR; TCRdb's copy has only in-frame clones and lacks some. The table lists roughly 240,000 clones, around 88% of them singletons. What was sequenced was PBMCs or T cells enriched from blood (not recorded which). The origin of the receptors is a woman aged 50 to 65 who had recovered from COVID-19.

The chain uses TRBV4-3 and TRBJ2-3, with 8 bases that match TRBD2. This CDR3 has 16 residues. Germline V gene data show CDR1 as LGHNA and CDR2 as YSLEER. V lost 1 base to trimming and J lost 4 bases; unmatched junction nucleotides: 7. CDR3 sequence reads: CASSQAAGVLSDTQYF. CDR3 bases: TGCGCCAGCAGCCAAGCAGCGGGAGTGTTGTCAGATACGCAGTATTTT.

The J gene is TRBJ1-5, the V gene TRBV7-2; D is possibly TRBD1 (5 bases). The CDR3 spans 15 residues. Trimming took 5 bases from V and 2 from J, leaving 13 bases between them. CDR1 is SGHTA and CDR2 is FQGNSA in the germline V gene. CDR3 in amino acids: CASSTRQGGNQPQHF. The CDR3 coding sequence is TGTGCCAGCAGCACTCGGCAAGGGGGCAATCAGCCCCAGCATTTT.

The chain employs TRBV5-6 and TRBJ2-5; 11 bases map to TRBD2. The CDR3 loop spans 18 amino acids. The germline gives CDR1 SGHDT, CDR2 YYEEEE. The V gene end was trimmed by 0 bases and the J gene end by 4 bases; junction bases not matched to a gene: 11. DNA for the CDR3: TGTGCCAGCAGCTTGGGGCGACTAGCGGGGAACCAGGGAGAGACCCAGTACTTC. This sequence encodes CASSLGRLAGNQGETQYF.

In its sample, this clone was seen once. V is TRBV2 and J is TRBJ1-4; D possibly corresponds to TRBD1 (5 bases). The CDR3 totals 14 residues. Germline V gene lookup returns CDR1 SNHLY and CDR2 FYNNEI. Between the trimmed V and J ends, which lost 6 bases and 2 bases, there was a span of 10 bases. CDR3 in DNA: TGTGCCAGCAGAGCGGGACGGACTAATGAAAAACTGTTTTTT. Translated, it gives CASRAGRTNEKLFF.

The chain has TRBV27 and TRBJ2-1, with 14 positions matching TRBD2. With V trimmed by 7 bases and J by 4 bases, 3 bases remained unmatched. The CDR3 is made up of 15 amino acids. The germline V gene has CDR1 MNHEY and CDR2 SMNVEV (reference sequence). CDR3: CASTGLAGGYNEQFF. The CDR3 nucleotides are TGTGCCAGCACCGGACTAGCGGGGGGTTACAATGAGCAGTTCTTC.

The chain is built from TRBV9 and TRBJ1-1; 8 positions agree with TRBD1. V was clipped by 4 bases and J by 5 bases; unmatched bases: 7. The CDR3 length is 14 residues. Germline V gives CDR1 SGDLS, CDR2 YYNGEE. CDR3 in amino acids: CASSSGQGWTEAFF. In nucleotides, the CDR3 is TGTGCCAGCAGCTCAGGACAGGGTTGGACTGAAGCTTTCTTT.

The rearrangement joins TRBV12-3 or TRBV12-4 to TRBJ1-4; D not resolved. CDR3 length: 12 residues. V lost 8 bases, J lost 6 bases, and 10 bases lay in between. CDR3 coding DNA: TGTGCCAGCGCGGGAAGCTATGAAAAACTGTTTTTT. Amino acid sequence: CASAGSYEKLFF.

This CDR3 is CASSIDRGKSSSNSPLHF. CDR3 in DNA: TGTGCCAGCTCCATTGACAGGGGCAAAAGTTCTAGTAATTCACCCCTCCACTTT. The chain recombines TRBV18 with TRBJ1-6, with 8 nucleotides matching TRBD1. Trimming took 6 bases from V and 6 from J; bases not matched to a gene: 16. The V gene's germline CDR1 is KGHSH and CDR2 LQKENI. The CDR3 extends over 18 amino acids.

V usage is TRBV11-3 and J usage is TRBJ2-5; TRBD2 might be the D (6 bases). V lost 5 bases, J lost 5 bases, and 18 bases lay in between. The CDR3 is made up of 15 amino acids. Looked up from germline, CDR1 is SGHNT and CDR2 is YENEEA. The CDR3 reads CASSQSTGRMETQYF. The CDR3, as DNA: TGTGCCAGCAGCCAGTCTACGGGGAGGATGGAGACCCAGTACTTC.

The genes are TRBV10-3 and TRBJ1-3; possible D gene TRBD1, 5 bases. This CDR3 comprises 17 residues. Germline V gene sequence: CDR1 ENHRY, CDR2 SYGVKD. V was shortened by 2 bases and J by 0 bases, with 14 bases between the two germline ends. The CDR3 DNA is TGTGCCATCAGTGAGCTCGGACACACTTACTCTGGAAACACCATATATTTT. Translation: CAISELGHTYSGNTIYF.

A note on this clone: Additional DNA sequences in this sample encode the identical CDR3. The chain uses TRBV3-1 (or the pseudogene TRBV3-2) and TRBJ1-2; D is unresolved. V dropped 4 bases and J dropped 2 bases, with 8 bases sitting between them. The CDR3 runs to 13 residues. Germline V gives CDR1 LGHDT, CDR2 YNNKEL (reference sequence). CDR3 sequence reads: CASSRASNYGYTF. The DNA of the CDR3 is TGTGCCAGCAGCCGGGCCTCAAACTATGGCTACACCTTC.

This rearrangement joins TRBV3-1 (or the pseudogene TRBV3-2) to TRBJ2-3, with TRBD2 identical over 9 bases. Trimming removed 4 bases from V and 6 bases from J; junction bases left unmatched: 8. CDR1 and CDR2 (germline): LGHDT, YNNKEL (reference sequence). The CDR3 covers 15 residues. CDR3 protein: CASSPRLAGPDTQYF. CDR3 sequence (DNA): TGTGCCAGCAGCCCACGGCTAGCGGGACCCGATACGCAGTATTTT.

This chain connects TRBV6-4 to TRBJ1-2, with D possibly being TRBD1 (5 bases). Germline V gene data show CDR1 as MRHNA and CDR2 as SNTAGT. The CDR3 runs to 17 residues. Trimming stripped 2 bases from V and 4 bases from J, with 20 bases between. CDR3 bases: TGTGCCAGCAGTGACCTTTTTGGGCAGGGAACTGTCTATGGCTACACCTTC. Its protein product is CASSDLFGQGTVYGYTF.

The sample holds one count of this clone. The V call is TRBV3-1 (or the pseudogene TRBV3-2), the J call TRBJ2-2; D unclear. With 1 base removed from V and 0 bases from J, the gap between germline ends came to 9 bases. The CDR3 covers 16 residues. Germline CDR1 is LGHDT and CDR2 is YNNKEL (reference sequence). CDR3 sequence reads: CASSQVGGTNTGELFF. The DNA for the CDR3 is TGTGCCAGCAGCCAAGTAGGCGGAACGAACACCGGGGAGCTGTTTTTT.

The chain's CDR3 is CASSSGGQGYEQYF. The CDR3 DNA sequence: TGCGCCAGCAGCTCGGGGGGACAGGGCTACGAGCAGTACTTC. The chain couples TRBV5-1 to TRBJ2-7; TRBD1 aligns across 9 bases. J gave up 3 bases and V 3 bases, and 4 bases lay outside the gene matches. CDR3 length: 14 amino acids. Germline V gives CDR1 SGHRS, CDR2 YFSETQ.

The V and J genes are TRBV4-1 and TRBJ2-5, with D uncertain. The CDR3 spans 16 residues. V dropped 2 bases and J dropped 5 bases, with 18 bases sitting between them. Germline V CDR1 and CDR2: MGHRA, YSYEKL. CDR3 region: CASSQFSGRPRETQYF. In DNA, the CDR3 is TGCGCCAGCAGCCAATTCTCTGGCCGGCCGAGGGAGACCCAGTACTTC.

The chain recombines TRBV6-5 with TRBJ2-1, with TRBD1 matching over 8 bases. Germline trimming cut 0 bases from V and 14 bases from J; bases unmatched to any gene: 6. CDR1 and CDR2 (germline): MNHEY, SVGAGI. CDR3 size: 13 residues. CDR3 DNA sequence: TGTGCCAGCAGTTACTCGACAGGGGAGGATAAGTTCTTC. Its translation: CASSYSTGEDKFF.

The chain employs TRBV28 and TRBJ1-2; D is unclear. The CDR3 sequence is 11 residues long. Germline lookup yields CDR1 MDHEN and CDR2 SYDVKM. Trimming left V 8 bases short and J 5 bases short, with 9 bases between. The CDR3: CASLAGYGYTF. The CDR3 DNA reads TGTGCCAGCCTCGCCGGGTATGGCTACACCTTC.